The next 12 T cell receptor beta chains were all read from a single sample in a study of CD8 T cells in ankylosing spondylitis. TCRdb redid the calling of the 5' RACE reads with MiXCR, one entry per CDR3 protein. The table lists approximately 110,000 distinct CDR3 sequences, more than 20% of them singletons, with roughly 12% in the top ten. The material sequenced was synovial fluid, either unsorted or a sorted T cell fraction (not recorded which). The receptors derive from a male donor with ankylosing spondylitis.

The J gene is TRBJ2-5, the V gene TRBV3-1, with 9 bases identical to TRBD1. V gave up 0 bases and J gave up 0 bases; unmatched junction bases: 8. This CDR3 is built from 18 residues. CDR1 and CDR2 (germline): LGHDT, YNNKEL (reference sequence). The CDR3 nucleotides read TGTGCCAGCAGCCAAGAGTGGGGGACAGGGCGGTACCAAGAGACCCAGTACTTC. It codes for CASSQEWGTGRYQETQYF.

J is TRBJ2-2 and V is TRBV5-1, with D perhaps being TRBD1 or TRBD2 (6 bases each). V gave up 0 bases and J gave up 9 bases, with 15 bases separating them. Germline values: CDR1 SGHRS, CDR2 YFSETQ. The CDR3 runs to 15 residues. CDR3 coding DNA: TGCGCCAGCAGCTTGGCAGGGGACTTCGGCAGGGAGCTGTTTTTT. Its protein product is CASSLAGDFGRELFF.

This clonotype was detected a few times. The V gene is TRBV10-3, the J gene TRBJ2-3; 11 nucleotides match TRBD2. Germline V lookup: CDR1 ENHRY, CDR2 SYGVKD. The trim removed 4 bases at V and 0 bases at J, leaving 9 bases unmatched. The CDR3 contains 18 residues. The CDR3, as DNA: TGTGCCATCAGTGCCAGGGGGACTAGCGGATCTAGCACAGATACGCAGTATTTT. As protein: CAISARGTSGSSTDTQYF.

The chain uses TRBV5-1 and TRBJ2-7; 11 bases match TRBD1. V lost 4 bases and J lost 6; bases outside the gene matches: 12. Germline CDR1 is SGHRS and CDR2 is YFSETQ. The CDR3 totals 16 residues. As DNA, the CDR3 is TGCGCCAGCAGCCCACAAGGACAGGGGGCTGTAGGCGAGCAGTACTTC. Its translation is CASSPQGQGAVGEQYF.

This chain connects TRBV18 to TRBJ1-1, with TRBD1 matching over 8 bases. The CDR3 length is 15 residues. CDR1 and CDR2 from the germline V gene are KGHSH and LQKENI. V lost 8 bases, J lost 0 bases, and 8 bases stayed unmatched. CDR3 bases: TGTGCCAGCAACCCGACAGGGGCCATGAACACTGAAGCTTTCTTT. The encoded protein is CASNPTGAMNTEAFF.

This chain uses TRBV7-2 with TRBJ2-7; possible D gene TRBD2, 7 bases. CDR3 length: 13 amino acids. Trimming stripped 5 bases from V and 6 bases from J, with 14 bases between. The germline V gene has CDR1 SGHTA and CDR2 FQGNSA. In DNA form, the CDR3 reads TGTGCCAGCAGCCCACGGAGGGGGGGCGAGCAGTACGTC. Protein product: CASSPRRGGEQYV.

This clonotype has a count of ten or more. The chain recombines TRBV29-1 with TRBJ1-1, with unresolved D. The germline V gene encodes CDR1 SQVTM and CDR2 ANQGSEA. Trimming cost V 8 bases and J 1 base, with 8 bases left between them. The CDR3 loop spans 11 amino acids. The CDR3 reads CSFLRNTEAFF. The CDR3 DNA reads as TGCAGCTTCCTCAGGAACACTGAAGCTTTCTTT.

This sequence joins TRBV11-2 and TRBJ2-7, with 9 bases matching TRBD1. CDR3 size: 14 residues. Germline V lookup: CDR1 SGHAT, CDR2 FQNNGV. V lost 5 bases and J lost 3; bases outside the gene matches: 5. CDR3 nucleotide sequence: TGTGCCAGCAGCCATGGGACAGGGAACTACGAGCAGTACTTC. Amino acid sequence: CASSHGTGNYEQYF.

The genes are TRBV5-1 and TRBJ2-1; 15 bases are a match to TRBD2. J gave up 4 bases and V 5 bases, and 10 bases lay outside the gene matches. Looked up from germline, CDR1 is SGHRS and CDR2 is YFSETQ. This CDR3 is 18 amino acids long. The CDR3 DNA follows: TGCGCCAGCAGTCGGACTAGCGGGAGGGCCGGAGAATACAATGAGCAGTTCTTC. It specifies CASSRTSGRAGEYNEQFF.

V and J are TRBV11-2 and TRBJ2-7, with D tentatively TRBD1 (6 bases). CDR1 is SGHAT and CDR2 is FQNNGV in the germline V gene. The CDR3 runs to 14 residues. Trimming shortened V by 1 base and J by 1 base, and 8 bases separated the two germline ends. This CDR3 reads CASSLGQVSYEQYF. The CDR3 region has the DNA TGTGCCAGCAGCTTAGGACAGGTTTCCTACGAGCAGTACTTC.

This clonotype has only a few counts. The rearrangement links TRBV20-1 to TRBJ1-1; D gene uncertain. The CDR3 spans 12 residues. V gave up 3 bases and J gave up 3 bases, with 8 bases separating them. CDR1 DFQATT and CDR2 SNEGSKA come from the germline V gene (reference sequence). DNA of the CDR3: TGCAGTGCTAGGGTGGGTGACACTGAAGCTTTCTTT. Translating it yields CSARVGDTEAFF.

The V gene is TRBV5-1, the J gene TRBJ2-7; D possibly corresponds to TRBD1 (6 bases). Germline values: CDR1 SGHRS, CDR2 YFSETQ. The V end was cut by 4 bases, the J end by 0 bases, with 11 bases between. This CDR3 is 14 amino acids long. The CDR3 DNA follows: TGCGCCAGCAGCCTGGACAGCATCTCCTACGAGCAGTACGTC. The encoded protein is CASSLDSISYEQYV.